This T cell receptor (beta chain) was captured in a study of sequential checkpoint blockade in melanoma. Treatment: randomized to nivolumab then ipilimumab (arm A) or the reverse (arm B). None of the patients previously received DNA-damaging chemotherapy. Some clones are missing from TCRdb's copy, which holds only in-frame ones; the method was immunoSEQ multiplex PCR. The table lists 10,000 or so clones, 73% of them singletons, with about 15% in the top ten. The origin of this receptor is a human donor with melanoma. The source was CD8+ T cells sorted from blood (inferred from file names), collected from a patient given nivolumab and ipilimumab in sequence.

The CDR3 sequence is CASKLDENTEAFF. The CDR3 DNA reads TGTGCCAGCAAGCTAGACGAGAACACTGAAGCTTTCTTT. The gene calls are TRBV2 and TRBJ1-1; the D is unclear. The CDR3 has 13 amino acids. CDR1 and CDR2 from the germline V gene are SNHLY and FYNNEI. The V end lost 7 bases, the J end lost 1 base, and 10 bases lay between the germline ends.